These T cell receptor beta chains were read from a single sample in a study of Ad26.COV2.S vaccination and SARS-CoV-2 variants. The method was immunoSEQ multiplex PCR; TCRdb's version includes in-frame clones alone and lacks a portion of them. The data contain 400,000 to 500,000 clones, roughly 87% of them singletons. The sample consisted of peripheral blood, taken in a trial of Ad26.COV2.S vaccine versus placebo. The receptors come from a person between 18 and 59 years old who received the Ad26.COV2.S COVID-19 vaccine or a placebo. CDR3s include the opening cysteine and the closing phenylalanine or tryptophan. A D gene is named only where the DNA matches it firmly. Clone size is shown for a subset of rows, as once, few, many or a class of expanded clone.

clone_size	v_call	j_call	d_call	cdr3_nt	cdr3_aa
-	TRBV13	TRBJ1-2	TRBD1	TGTGCCAGCAGCCCGCGGGTCAGGGGGGGCTACACCTTC	CASSPRVRGGYTF
once	TRBV5-1	TRBJ1-2	-	TGCGCCAGCAGCCCGGGCTGGAGGCATGGCTACACCTTC	CASSPGWRHGYTF
-	TRBV5-1	TRBJ2-5	TRBD1	TGCGCCAGCAGGACAGGGAGCCAAGAGACCCAGTACTTC	CASRTGSQETQYF
-	TRBV7-9	TRBJ2-2	-	TGTGCCAGCAGCTTAGTCTGGGAGCTGTTTTTT	CASSLVWELFF
-	TRBV7-3	TRBJ1-1	-	TGTGCCAGCAGCAGGGCACCAAACACTGAAGCTTTCTTT	CASSRAPNTEAFF
-	TRBV29-1	TRBJ2-5	TRBD1	TGCAGCGTTGATCCCGAATCCGACACAGGGGGCGGAGAGACCCAGTACTTC	CSVDPESDTGGGETQYF
-	TRBV7-3	TRBJ1-1	-	TGTGCCAGCAGCACAGACGGATTCACTGAAGCTTTCTTT	CASSTDGFTEAFF
-	TRBV28	TRBJ2-5	TRBD2	TGTGCCAGCAATCTAGCGGGACGAGAGACCCAGTACTTC	CASNLAGRETQYF
-	TRBV19	TRBJ2-3	TRBD2	TGTGCCAGTAGTCTTCGACTAGCGGGAGGGCCGCATACAGATACGCAGTATTTT	CASSLRLAGGPHTDTQYF
-	TRBV13	TRBJ2-2	-	TGTGCCAGCAGCCAACAGTCCACCGGGGAGCTGTTTTTT	CASSQQSTGELFF
-	TRBV4-3	TRBJ2-3	TRBD2	TGCGCCAGCAGCCTCACCGGGACTAGCGGTTTTGGGTACACAGATACGCAGTATTTT	CASSLTGTSGFGYTDTQYF
-	TRBV3-1/TRBV3-2	TRBJ2-1	-	TGTGCCAGCAGCCAAGAAGGGAGGACAGACAATGAGCAGTTCTTC	CASSQEGRTDNEQFF
-	TRBV11-2	TRBJ2-1	TRBD2	TGTGCCAGCAGCTTAGGTCCAGGGACTAACTACAATGAGCAGTTCTTC	CASSLGPGTNYNEQFF
-	TRBV28	TRBJ1-2	-	TGTGCCAGCAGTTGGGCGGACTATGGCTACACCTTC	CASSWADYGYTF
-	TRBV19	TRBJ1-2	TRBD1	TGTGCCAGTAGAGACAGGGGCTATGGCTACACCTTC	CASRDRGYGYTF
-	TRBV28	TRBJ1-3	-	TGTGCCAGCAGTTTATGGGGGGTGGGAAACACCATATATTTT	CASSLWGVGNTIYF
-	TRBV4-1	TRBJ2-7	TRBD1	TGCGCCAGCAGTCAAAGGGTACAGGGGATCTACGAGCAGTACTTC	CASSQRVQGIYEQYF
-	TRBV5-4	TRBJ2-3	-	TGTGCCAGCAGCTTAGGATACGCCCCGCCCAACACAGATACGCAGTATTTT	CASSLGYAPPNTDTQYF
once	TRBV11-3	TRBJ2-5	-	TGTGCCAGCAGCTTAGATCACGGCCCAGAGACCCAGTACTTC	CASSLDHGPETQYF
-	TRBV24-1	TRBJ2-3	-	TGTGCCACCAGTGATTCGAGGGAAGGGGGCACAGATACGCAGTATTTT	CATSDSREGGTDTQYF
-	TRBV5-4	TRBJ1-2	-	TGTGCCAGCAGCCCTGGGAGTGATGGCGGCTACACCTTC	CASSPGSDGGYTF
-	TRBV19	TRBJ2-3	TRBD2	TGTGCCAGTAGGAGAGATCCGGGACTAGCATCAGATACGCAGTATTTT	CASRRDPGLASDTQYF
-	TRBV5-1	TRBJ1-2	-	TGCGCCAGCAGCCCTACGACAGGCAACTATGGCTACACCTTC	CASSPTTGNYGYTF